This entry concerns a single T cell receptor beta chain. Its specificity is not known. TCRdb reprocessed the 5' RACE reads; each CDR3 protein has one entry and no DNA is given. The sample has roughly 180,000 distinct CDR3 sequences, and its top ten clones hold approximately 17%. This specimen belongs to a study of T cells expressing NK-cell markers. The study, taken as a whole, reports: The study left the HCMV specificity of expanded NKG2C+ T cell clones unresolved.

Germline V gives CDR1 MGHRA, CDR2 YSYEKL. The CDR3 runs to 18 residues. The sequenced sample was blood T cells: a sorted CD56 or NKG2C T cell subset, CD4+ or CD8+ T cells, or bulk PBMC T cells (not recorded which). This TCR was recovered from a woman between 18 and 69 years old in good health. The V call is TRBV4-1, the J call TRBJ2-7; TCRdb outputs TRBD1, but without DNA this stays unchecked. This chain's CDR3 is CASSQPFAGQGRSLEQYF.